This TCR beta chain appears in the sequencing data of a study of blood T cell repertoires in COVID-19. In the study overall: There were acute and convalescent COVID-19 samples, and they came from the United States, Italy and Spain. From T cells, B-cell-depleted T cells, or PBMCs came the material, which was cDNA or gDNA.

Generated by immunoSEQ multiplex PCR, the TCRdb table keeps only in-frame clones and is missing some. This sample yields roughly 250,000 clones, of which roughly three quarters are seen a single time; about 4% belongs to the top ten. This clone is a singleton in its sample. The V gene's germline CDR1 is MGHRA and CDR2 YSYEKL. The V end lost 4 bases, the J end lost 3 bases, and 11 bases lay between the germline ends. The CDR3 is made up of 14 amino acids. This clonotype originated in a woman aged 40 to 49 with active or convalescent COVID-19. The chain has TRBV4-1 and TRBJ2-3; no firm D call. Sample: peripheral blood. The CDR3 DNA reads as TGCGCCAGCAGCCTCCAGGTCGGTACAGATACGCAGTATTTT. Its protein product is CASSLQVGTDTQYF.